The rows below give T cell receptor beta chains drawn from one sample of a study of blood T cell repertoires in COVID-19. Clones were sequenced by immunoSEQ multiplex PCR, and TCRdb holds only the in-frame ones, with some missing. The sample contains around 220,000 clones, roughly 80% of which appear only once. Sequencing was carried out using peripheral blood. These receptors were collected from an elderly woman with acute or convalescent COVID-19. Both conserved end residues are part of each CDR3. D genes are given only for firm matches. Size is omitted from some rows. Given values are once, few, many or a class for expanded clones.

clone_size	v_call	d_call	j_call	cdr3_nt	cdr3_aa
NA	TRBV9	NA	TRBJ2-3	TGTGCCAGCAGCGTTTCCGGGATCGCCACAGATACGCAGTATTTT	CASSVSGIATDTQYF
NA	TRBV7-2	NA	TRBJ1-2	TGTGCCAGCAGCTTAGGCATGGGAAGGCGGGGTGGCTACACCTTC	CASSLGMGRRGGYTF
NA	TRBV28	NA	TRBJ1-5	TGTGCCAGCAGTTTAGTGGGGGGTCAGCCCCAGCATTTT	CASSLVGGQPQHF
NA	TRBV19	NA	TRBJ1-5	TGTGCCAGTAGTATAAGCGGGGGCCAGGGGTGGAATCAGCCCCAGCATTTT	CASSISGGQGWNQPQHF
few	TRBV28	NA	TRBJ2-1	TGTGCCAGCAGTTTCCAGGGTAATCTCAATGAGCAGTTCTTC	CASSFQGNLNEQFF
NA	TRBV7-2	NA	TRBJ1-1	TGTGCCAGCAGCTTCCACAGGGCGGACACTGAAGCTTTCTTT	CASSFHRADTEAFF
NA	TRBV5-5	NA	TRBJ2-5	TGTGCCAGCAGCTTGGAGGCAGGGGAGACCCAGTACTTC	CASSLEAGETQYF
NA	TRBV7-3	NA	TRBJ2-1	TGTGCCAGCAGCTCCTTTGGACTATCGAACAATGAGCAGTTCTTC	CASSSFGLSNNEQFF
NA	TRBV24-1	TRBD2	TRBJ2-7	TGTGCCACCAGTGATTTTCCGGGAGGCCTCCACCTCTACGAGCAGTACTTC	CATSDFPGGLHLYEQYF
NA	TRBV30	TRBD1	TRBJ2-7	TGTGCCTGGAGTGTACAGGGGGCGGGCGAGCAGTACTTC	CAWSVQGAGEQYF
NA	TRBV27	NA	TRBJ2-1	TGTGCCAGCAGTTCCTATGATGAGCAGTTCTTC	CASSSYDEQFF
NA	TRBV29-1	NA	TRBJ2-5	TGCAGCGCCGCGCTGGGGGGGGCACAAGAGACCCAGTACTTC	CSAALGGAQETQYF
NA	TRBV19	NA	TRBJ1-3	TGTGCCAGTAGTATGTCTGTGGGGGCTACTGGAAACACCATATATTTT	CASSMSVGATGNTIYF
NA	TRBV28	TRBD1	TRBJ1-5	TGTGCCAGCAGCGGAACAGGGGCTAGCAATCAGCCCCAGCATTTT	CASSGTGASNQPQHF
NA	TRBV29-1	NA	TRBJ2-2	TGCAGCGCAGGGGGGGCGAACACCGGGGAGCTGTTTTTT	CSAGGANTGELFF
NA	TRBV27	NA	TRBJ1-6	TGTGCCAGCAGTTTAAATACCCGGGATAATTCACCCCTCCACTTT	CASSLNTRDNSPLHF
few	TRBV3-1/TRBV3-2	TRBD1	TRBJ1-4	TGTGCCAGCAGCCCCGGGACAGGGGGCGCCCCGGGTGAAAAACTGTTTTTT	CASSPGTGGAPGEKLFF
NA	TRBV27	TRBD2	TRBJ2-1	TGTGCCAGCAGTACGGGACTAGCGGGGGGGCGTTGGCAGTTCTTC	CASSTGLAGGRWQFF
NA	TRBV15	NA	TRBJ2-1	TGTGCCACCAGCACCCAGGGGGCCGGGGGGCGTGAGCAGTTCTTC	CATSTQGAGGREQFF
NA	TRBV11-1	TRBD1	TRBJ2-3	TGTGCCAGCAGCTCCCCGGGACAGGGTGGAACAGATACGCAGTATTTT	CASSSPGQGGTDTQYF
NA	TRBV3-1/TRBV3-2	TRBD2	TRBJ2-5	TGTGCCAGCAGTTCACTAGCGGGGAAAGAGACCCAGTACTTC	CASSSLAGKETQYF
NA	TRBV6-5	TRBD1	TRBJ2-7	TGTGCCAGCAGTGACTCCGGGACAGGGATCCACGAGCAGTACTTC	CASSDSGTGIHEQYF
few	TRBV24-1	TRBD2	TRBJ2-3	TGTGCCACCAGCGGGACTAGCGAACTAACAGATACGCAGTATTTT	CATSGTSELTDTQYF
NA	TRBV5-1	NA	TRBJ1-1	TGCGCCACCTCTGGATTGGGGGGTGAGTACACTGAAGCTTTCTTT	CATSGLGGEYTEAFF
NA	TRBV20-1	NA	TRBJ2-7	TGCAGTGCTAGTGTTAGCGCCTACGAGCAGTACTTC	CSASVSAYEQYF
NA	TRBV9	NA	TRBJ2-3	TGTGCCAGCAGCGTGGCGGGACGGCCCCGGACTAGCACAGATACGCAGTATTTT	CASSVAGRPRTSTDTQYF
NA	TRBV3-1/TRBV3-2	TRBD2	TRBJ2-2	TGTGCCAGCAGCCATTCTAGCGGGAACACCGGGGAGCTGTTTTTT	CASSHSSGNTGELFF
many	TRBV28	NA	TRBJ1-2	TGTGCCAGCAGTCCCCGGTCTGTCAGGGGAGTTGGCTACACCTTC	CASSPRSVRGVGYTF
NA	TRBV14	NA	TRBJ2-7	TGTGCCAGCAGCCAAGCAGGCCCCTACGAGCAGTACTTC	CASSQAGPYEQYF
NA	TRBV19	TRBD1	TRBJ1-4	TGTGCCAGTAGGAGGGGACAGTCTAATGAAAAACTGTTTTTT	CASRRGQSNEKLFF
NA	TRBV18	TRBD2	TRBJ2-7	TGTGCCAGCTCTGCCAGGGAGGGCGACGAGCAGTACTTC	CASSAREGDEQYF
NA	TRBV29-1	TRBD1	TRBJ1-5	TGCAGCGTCGTCACAGGGGATTGGCAGCCCCAGCATTTT	CSVVTGDWQPQHF
NA	TRBV28	TRBD2	TRBJ2-1	TGTGCCAGCAGTTTAACTAGCGGGAGCTCCTACAATGAGCAGTTCTTC	CASSLTSGSSYNEQFF
NA	TRBV5-5	TRBD1	TRBJ1-1	TGTGCCAGCAGCTCGGGACAGGGGGCCACTGAAGCTTTCTTT	CASSSGQGATEAFF
NA	TRBV19	NA	TRBJ1-1	TGTGCCAGTAGTATAGGGGGGGGAATACCTGAAGCTTTCTTT	CASSIGGGIPEAFF
NA	TRBV19	TRBD2	TRBJ2-1	TGTGCCATTTCGAGGACTTTTTCTAGCGGGGTGAGCGTCTCCTACAATGAGCAGTTCTTC	CAISRTFSSGVSVSYNEQFF
NA	TRBV19	TRBD1	TRBJ1-6	TGTGCCTCTCAGGGGGCAGGGGGCAGGAATTCACCCCTCCACTTT	CASQGAGGRNSPLHF
NA	TRBV19	TRBD2	TRBJ2-1	TGTGCCAGTAGTATAGGGGGAGCGGGAGGTGAGCAGTTCTTC	CASSIGGAGGEQFF
NA	TRBV11-3	TRBD1	TRBJ1-3	TGTGCCAGCAGCCGCAGGGGGGCCTCTGGAAACACCATATATTTT	CASSRRGASGNTIYF
NA	TRBV6-2/TRBV6-3	NA	TRBJ2-1	TGTGCCAGCAGTTACGATGGGCAGAATGAGCAGTTCTTC	CASSYDGQNEQFF
NA	TRBV19	TRBD1	TRBJ2-5	TGTGCCAGTAGTTCCCGGGACAGGGGTGGGGAGACCCAGTACTTC	CASSSRDRGGETQYF
many	TRBV18	TRBD1	TRBJ1-1	TGTGCCAGCTCAACACAGGGGGCCGGCACTGAAGCTTTCTTT	CASSTQGAGTEAFF
NA	TRBV7-6	NA	TRBJ2-3	TGTGCCAGCAGCTTAGGGGAGGCGTCAGATACGCAGTATTTT	CASSLGEASDTQYF
NA	TRBV15	NA	TRBJ1-4	TGTGCCACCAGCCCAGAGGCGCTTACTGCAACTAATGAAAAACTGTTTTTT	CATSPEALTATNEKLFF
NA	TRBV7-2	NA	TRBJ2-7	TGTGCCAGCAGCTTAGATGCGAACGAGCAGTACTTC	CASSLDANEQYF
NA	TRBV10-3	TRBD1	TRBJ1-2	TGTGCCGCCCGCCCGGGACAGAACTATGGCTACACCTTC	CAARPGQNYGYTF
NA	TRBV19	NA	TRBJ2-3	TGTGCCAGTAGGGGGTCTCGGACACCCAGCACAGATACGCAGTATTTT	CASRGSRTPSTDTQYF